The subject of this entry is one TCR beta chain. Its specificity is unknown. These data come from a study of OX40 agonist ivuxolimab in advanced cancers. As for the study in general: Previous treatment with anti-PD-1, anti-PD-L1 or anti-CTLA-4 therapy was allowed; under 50% had received some.

Findings and limits, study-wide: At 0.1 to 3.0 mg/kg, CD4+ and CD8+ blood T cells expanded clonally by week 6.

Trimming cost V 4 bases and J 4 bases, with 18 bases left between them. The CDR3 contains 15 residues. Germline CDR1 reads SGHKS; CDR2 reads YYEKEE (reference sequence). TCRdb keeps only in-frame clones here, not all; method: immunoSEQ multiplex PCR. This sample has roughly 23,000 clones, with about 85% found just once. The sequence derives from an adult with an advanced solid tumor such as melanoma, head and neck, liver or kidney cancer. The chain recombines TRBV5-5 with TRBJ2-7, with D possibly TRBD2 on 6 matching bases. The starting material was CD4+ or CD8+ T cells sorted from blood, obtained in a trial of the OX40 agonist ivuxolimab. This CDR3 reads CASSIGSGLRYEQYF. The CDR3 bases are TGTGCCAGCAGCATAGGGTCCGGACTACGGTACGAGCAGTACTTC.